This is a list of T cell receptor beta chains from one sample in a study of graft-versus-host responses after intestinal transplantation. No antigen has been assigned to these receptors. The assay was immunoSEQ multiplex PCR, and TCRdb's table has in-frame clones only and misses some. This sample has tens of thousands of clones, with approximately 90% found just once. The sequenced sample was unstimulated CD8+ T cells sorted from spleen or lymph node cells, obtained before transplant. Receptors originate from a human donor who was the organ donor for an intestinal transplant. Both conserved end residues are part of each CDR3.

v_gene,j_gene,CDR3aa
TRBV10-3,TRBJ2-7,CAISESAQPYEQYF
TRBV10-3,TRBJ1-1,CAISEGGSDTEAFF
TRBV28,TRBJ2-2,CASSFGTGGNTGELFF
TRBV7-6,TRBJ2-3,CASSHPTNPQGRRFVDTQYF
TRBV25-1,TRBJ1-5,CASSDLQNQPQHF
TRBV18,TRBJ2-1,CASSSSYIENEQFF
TRBV7-6,TRBJ1-6,CASSSRQGNSPLHF
TRBV5-1,TRBJ2-7,CASRAGGSYEQYF
TRBV4-1,TRBJ1-5,CASSQEAPSLHQPQHF
TRBV19,TRBJ2-1,CASSISLGGNEQFF
TRBV6-5,TRBJ1-1,CASSVFEYSEAFF
TRBV27,TRBJ1-1,CASRPIGGTGDEAFF
TRBV9,TRBJ1-4,CASSLQGSTNEKLFF
TRBV11-3,TRBJ2-7,CASSPYGQGAQQYF
TRBV9,TRBJ2-3,CASSAGTGVGLDTQYF
TRBV28,TRBJ2-3,CASRAGLPGTQYF
TRBV6-1,TRBJ2-2,CATLIAGGTGELFF